These 12 T cell receptor beta chains came from one sample sequenced in a study of blood T cell repertoires in COVID-19. Using immunoSEQ multiplex PCR, the repertoire was profiled, and TCRdb retains in-frame clones only, with some absent. This sample has under 150,000 clones; approximately 84% occur once, and the top ten carry roughly 10%. The sample comprised peripheral blood. The source of these receptors is a woman of 80 years or more in a cohort sampled during active or convalescent COVID-19.

The J gene is TRBJ1-1, the V gene TRBV6-6; D perhaps matches TRBD1 (6 bases). V dropped 4 bases and J dropped 3 bases, with 15 bases sitting between them. The CDR3 is made up of 15 amino acids. CDR1 is MNHNY and CDR2 is SVGAGI in the germline V gene (reference sequence). The CDR3 here is CASSSRGVSDTEAFF. CDR3 bases: TGTGCCAGCAGTTCCAGGGGAGTTTCGGACACTGAAGCTTTCTTT.

CDR3 sequence: CASSPLGEGYTEAFF. DNA of the CDR3: TGTGCCAGCTCACCATTAGGGGAAGGGTACACTGAAGCTTTCTTT. The chain joins TRBV18 to TRBJ1-1; possibly TRBD1 for D (5 bases). V lost 2 bases, J lost 3 bases, and 13 bases lay in between. CDR1 is KGHSH, CDR2 LQKENI, per germline. The CDR3 loop spans 15 amino acids.

The V gene is TRBV3-1 (or the pseudogene TRBV3-2), the J gene TRBJ1-2, with D perhaps matching TRBD1 (5 bases). The CDR3 runs 13 residues. CDR1 and CDR2 from the germline V gene are LGHDT and YNNKEL (reference sequence). Trimming stripped 3 bases from V and 7 bases from J, with 12 bases between. The chain's CDR3 is CASSHSGWGGYTF. CDR3 bases: TGTGCCAGCAGCCATTCAGGGTGGGGTGGCTACACCTTC.

This clone was observed a few times. This chain connects TRBV5-4 to TRBJ2-1; D gene uncertain. The CDR3 is 15 residues long. Per the germline V gene, CDR1 is SGHNT and CDR2 is YYREEE (reference sequence). Trimming pared 2 bases from V and 0 bases from J, leaving 9 bases between. The CDR3 DNA reads as TGTGCCAGCAGCTTTGGGCCGACCTCCTACAATGAGCAGTTCTTC. It is translated as CASSFGPTSYNEQFF. Filled out from reference TRBV5-4 and TRBJ2-1, the complete variable domain reads ETGVTQSPTHLIKTRGQQVTLRCSSQSGHNTVSWYQQALGQGPQFIFQYYREEENGRGNFPPRFSGLQFPNYSSELNVNALELDDSALYLCASSFGPTSYNEQFFGPGTRLTVL.

This clone has a handful of counts. The chain recombines TRBV7-9 with TRBJ1-1; TRBD1 aligns across 7 bases. CDR3 length: 14 amino acids. With 6 bases clipped from V and 1 base from J, the junction kept 5 bases outside the gene matches. Germline V gives CDR1 SEHNR, CDR2 FQNEAQ (reference sequence). The CDR3 DNA sequence: TGTGCCAGCAGGGCACAGGGGCAGAACACTGAAGCTTTCTTT. This codes for CASRAQGQNTEAFF.

This chain links TRBV21-1 with TRBJ2-3; the table calls TRBD1, which could not be checked here. TRBV21-1 is designated a pseudogene. This CDR3 contains 17 residues. In nucleotides, the CDR3 is TGTGCCAGCAGCCAGTGGAAGGCACAGGGGGCGCCAGATACGCAGTATTTT. The encoded protein is CASSQWKAQGAPDTQYF.

In its sample, this clone was seen a few times. The chain recombines TRBV19 with TRBJ1-2; D is undetermined. This CDR3 has 13 amino acids. Between the trimmed V and J ends, which lost 5 bases and 5 bases, there was a span of 12 bases. The germline V gene encodes CDR1 LNHDA and CDR2 SQIVND (reference sequence). The CDR3 sequence: CASSSSPEYGYTF. The CDR3 coding sequence is TGTGCCAGTAGTTCGTCCCCGGAGTATGGCTACACCTTC. Filled out from reference TRBV19 and TRBJ1-2, the complete variable domain reads DGGITQSPKYLFRKEGQNVTLSCEQNLNHDAMYWYRQDPGQGLRLIYYSQIVNDFQKGDIAEGYSVSREKKESFPLTVTSAQKNPTAFYLCASSSSPEYGYTFGSGTRLTVV.

V is TRBV7-2 and J is TRBJ1-2, with D possibly TRBD1 on 5 matching bases. The CDR3 runs 15 residues. The V end lost 4 bases, the J end lost 8 bases, and 20 bases lay between the germline ends. CDR1 is SGHTA, CDR2 FQGNSA, per germline. The CDR3, as DNA: TGTGCCAGCAGCTACGCGGGGCGTGTCGTCGGAGGCTACACCTTC. This encodes CASSYAGRVVGGYTF.

This clone was observed a single time. The rearrangement links TRBV5-5 to TRBJ1-1; D is undetermined. The V gene lost 6 bases and the J gene lost 3 bases, with 15 bases spanning the gap. This CDR3 comprises 14 residues. Germline V CDR1 and CDR2: SGHKS, YYEKEE (reference sequence). The CDR3 spells CASTEVAGDTEAFF. As DNA, the CDR3 is TGTGCCAGCACCGAGGTTGCCGGCGACACTGAAGCTTTCTTT.

The J gene is TRBJ2-4, the V gene TRBV2; 8 nucleotides match TRBD1. CDR1 is SNHLY and CDR2 is FYNNEI in the germline V gene. The CDR3 has 13 residues. The junction had 6 bases not matched to a gene; V was cut back by 6 bases and J by 8 bases. For the CDR3, the DNA is TGTGCCAGCAGCGGACAGGGTGGGGACATTCAGTACTTC. Translating it yields CASSGQGGDIQYF.

The J gene is TRBJ1-3, the V gene TRBV6-1; D gene ambiguous. V lost 0 bases and J 4 bases, leaving 13 bases between the germline ends. Germline values: CDR1 MNHNS, CDR2 SASEGT. There are 16 residues in the CDR3. This CDR3 reads CASSEAGDLIGNTIYF. CDR3 in DNA: TGTGCCAGCAGTGAAGCGGGAGACTTAATAGGAAACACCATATATTTT.

This clone was seen more than once but under ten times. The chain links TRBV7-6 to TRBJ1-6, with 7 nucleotides matching TRBD1. The CDR3 has 14 amino acids. Per germline, CDR1 SGHVS and CDR2 FNYEAQ. After removal of 6 bases from V and 7 bases from J, the junction contained 6 bases not matched to a gene. In DNA form, the CDR3 reads TGTGCCAGCAGGCCAGGGACAGCGAATTCACCCCTCCACTTT. The encoded protein is CASRPGTANSPLHF.